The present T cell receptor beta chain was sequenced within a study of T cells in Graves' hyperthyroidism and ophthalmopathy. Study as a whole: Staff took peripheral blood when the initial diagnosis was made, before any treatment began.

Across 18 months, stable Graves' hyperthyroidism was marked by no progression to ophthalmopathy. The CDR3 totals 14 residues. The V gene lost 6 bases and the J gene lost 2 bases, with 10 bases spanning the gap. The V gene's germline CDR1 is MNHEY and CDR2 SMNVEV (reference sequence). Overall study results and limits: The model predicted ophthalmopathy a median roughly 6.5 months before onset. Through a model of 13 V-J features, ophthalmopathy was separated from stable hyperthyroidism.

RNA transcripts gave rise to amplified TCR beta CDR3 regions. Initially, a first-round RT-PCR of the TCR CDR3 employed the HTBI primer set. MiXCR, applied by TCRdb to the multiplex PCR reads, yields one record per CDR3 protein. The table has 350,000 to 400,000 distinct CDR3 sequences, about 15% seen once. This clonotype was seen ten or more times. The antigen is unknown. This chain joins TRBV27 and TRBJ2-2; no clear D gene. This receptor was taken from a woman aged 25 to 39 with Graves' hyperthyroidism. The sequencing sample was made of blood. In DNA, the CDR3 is TGTGCCAGCAGCCCTTGGGGAAACACCGGGGAGCTGTTTTTT. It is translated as CASSPWGNTGELFF.